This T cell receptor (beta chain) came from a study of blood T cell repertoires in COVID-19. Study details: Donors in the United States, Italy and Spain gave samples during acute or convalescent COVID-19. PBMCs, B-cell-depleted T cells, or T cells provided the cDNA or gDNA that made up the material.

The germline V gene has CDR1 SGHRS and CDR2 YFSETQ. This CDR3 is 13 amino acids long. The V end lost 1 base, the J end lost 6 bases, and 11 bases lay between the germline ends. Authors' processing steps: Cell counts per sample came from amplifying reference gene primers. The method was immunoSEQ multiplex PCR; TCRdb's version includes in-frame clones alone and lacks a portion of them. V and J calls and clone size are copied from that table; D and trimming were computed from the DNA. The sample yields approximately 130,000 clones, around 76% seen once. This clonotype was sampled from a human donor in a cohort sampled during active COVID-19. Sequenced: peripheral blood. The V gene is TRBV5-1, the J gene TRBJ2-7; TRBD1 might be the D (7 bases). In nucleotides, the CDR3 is TGCGCCAGCAGCTTGACAGGGGAGGTCGAGCAGTACTTC. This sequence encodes CASSLTGEVEQYF.